This is a list of T cell receptor beta chains from one sample in a study of blood T cell repertoires in COVID-19. Assay used: immunoSEQ multiplex PCR; TCRdb lists only in-frame clones, some missing. The repertoire holds about 250,000 clones, with roughly 90% as singletons. Sequencing was carried out using PBMCs or T cells enriched from blood (not recorded which). These receptors originate from a woman aged 30 to 39 with acute COVID-19. CDR3s include the opening cysteine and the closing phenylalanine or tryptophan. D genes are given only for firm matches. Clone size is stated in some rows and not others, as once, few, many or a class when expanded.

TRBV2	TRBD1	-	TRBJ1-3	CASSWTGGQLLSGNTIYF	TGTGCCAGCAGCTGGACAGGGGGGCAACTATTATCTGGAAACACCATATATTTT
TRBV3-1/TRBV3-2	TRBD2	-	TRBJ2-3	CASSTRLAGGPADTQYF	TGTGCCAGCAGCACAAGACTAGCGGGGGGGCCGGCAGATACGCAGTATTTT
TRBV7-9	-	once	TRBJ2-5	CASSPGAGTKETQYF	TGTGCCAGCAGCCCCGGAGCGGGGACAAAAGAGACCCAGTACTTC
TRBV9	TRBD2	-	TRBJ2-5	CASSVSAGVPALQETQYF	TGTGCCAGCAGCGTATCGGCGGGAGTCCCCGCTTTGCAAGAGACCCAGTACTTC
TRBV7-6	TRBD1	-	TRBJ2-2	CASSLAVGQGVWTNTGELFF	TGTGCCAGCAGCTTAGCAGTCGGACAGGGGGTTTGGACGAACACCGGGGAGCTGTTTTTT
TRBV27	TRBD2	-	TRBJ2-1	CASSLRGTYNEQFF	TGTGCCAGCAGTCTGCGGGGGACCTACAATGAGCAGTTCTTC
TRBV7-8	-	-	TRBJ1-5	CASSLVRGQPQHF	TGTGCCAGCAGCTTAGTGCGGGGCCAGCCCCAGCATTTT
TRBV10-3	-	-	TRBJ2-2	CASQGGGLNTGELFF	TGTGCCTCCCAAGGTGGGGGCTTGAACACCGGGGAGCTGTTTTTT
TRBV7-9	TRBD1	-	TRBJ2-7	CASSSGTATYEQYF	TGTGCCAGCAGCTCGGGGACAGCTACCTACGAGCAGTACTTC
TRBV5-1	TRBD2	few	TRBJ2-7	CASSSPFVSGRNEQYF	TGCGCCAGCAGCTCCCCATTTGTTAGCGGGAGGAACGAGCAGTACTTC
TRBV5-4	-	-	TRBJ2-1	CASSVASSYNEQFF	TGTGCCAGCAGCGTGGCGAGCTCCTACAATGAGCAGTTCTTC
TRBV6-2/TRBV6-3	TRBD1	-	TRBJ1-1	CASSRGQGNTEAFF	TGTGCCAGCAGTAGGGGACAGGGAAACACTGAAGCTTTCTTT
TRBV5-4	TRBD1	-	TRBJ1-1	CASSSTGGNTEAFF	TGTGCCAGCAGTTCGACAGGGGGGAACACTGAAGCTTTCTTT
TRBV12-5	TRBD1	-	TRBJ2-2	CASGATGDGELFF	TGTGCTAGTGGCGCGACAGGGGACGGGGAGCTGTTTTTT
TRBV28	-	-	TRBJ2-7	CASSRSYEQYF	TGTGCCAGCTCCCGCAGCTACGAGCAGTACTTC
TRBV6-6	-	-	TRBJ1-3	CASSYSIVGNTIYF	TGTGCCAGCAGTTACTCAATAGTTGGAAACACCATATATTTT
TRBV5-4	TRBD1	-	TRBJ1-1	CASRRGLVNTEAFF	TGTGCCAGCAGAAGGGGGCTCGTGAACACTGAAGCTTTCTTT
TRBV19	-	-	TRBJ2-5	CASSVGLQYQETQYF	TGTGCCAGTAGTGTGGGACTCCAGTACCAAGAGACCCAGTACTTC
TRBV2	-	-	TRBJ2-1	CASSLDNEQFF	TGTGCCAGCAGTCTTGACAATGAGCAGTTCTTC
TRBV3-1/TRBV3-2	-	-	TRBJ1-5	CASSQGGSDQPQHF	TGTGCCAGCAGCCAGGGGGGTTCGGATCAGCCCCAGCATTTT
TRBV6-1	TRBD1	-	TRBJ1-1	CASSWTGRGSEAFF	TGTGCCAGCAGTTGGACAGGGCGAGGGTCTGAAGCTTTCTTT
TRBV11-2	TRBD2	-	TRBJ2-1	CASSLGTSGLNEQFF	TGTGCCAGCAGCTTAGGGACTAGCGGACTCAATGAGCAGTTCTTC
TRBV6-5	TRBD1	once	TRBJ2-3	CASSQQGIDTQYF	TGTGCCAGCTCTCAACAGGGGATAGATACGCAGTATTTT
TRBV5-1	-	-	TRBJ2-2	CASSLGDSSLNTGELFF	TGCGCCAGCAGCTTGGGCGACAGTTCCTTGAACACCGGGGAGCTGTTTTTT
TRBV10-3	TRBD1	-	TRBJ1-1	CAISESGQGITEAFF	TGTGCCATCAGTGAGTCGGGACAGGGTATCACTGAAGCTTTCTTT
TRBV7-8	-	-	TRBJ2-7	CASSPRDSSYEQYF	TGTGCCAGCAGCCCGCGGGACAGCTCCTACGAGCAGTACTTC
TRBV19	-	few	TRBJ1-5	CASGDSNQPQHF	TGTGCCAGTGGAGATAGCAATCAGCCCCAGCATTTT
TRBV20-1	TRBD2	-	TRBJ2-1	CSASRRGGSYNEQFF	TGCAGTGCTAGTAGGCGGGGGGGCTCCTACAATGAGCAGTTCTTC
TRBV6-5	TRBD2	-	TRBJ2-2	CASILAGGDTGELFF	TGTGCCAGCATTCTAGCGGGAGGTGACACCGGGGAGCTGTTTTTT
TRBV27	-	-	TRBJ2-7	CASSFGVRDEQYF	TGTGCCAGCAGTTTTGGGGTGCGGGACGAGCAGTACTTC
TRBV28	-	-	TRBJ2-5	CASSPPDSQETQYF	TGTGCCAGCAGCCCACCTGACAGCCAAGAGACCCAGTACTTC
TRBV6-5	TRBD1	-	TRBJ2-1	CASSPTGGAYNEQFF	TGTGCCAGCAGTCCAACAGGGGGCGCATACAATGAGCAGTTCTTC
TRBV5-4	TRBD2	once	TRBJ2-1	CASLPAPSGVGNEQFF	TGTGCCAGCCTCCCGGCCCCTAGCGGGGTGGGGAATGAGCAGTTCTTC
TRBV5-5	TRBD1	-	TRBJ1-2	CASSSGQGRPYGYTF	TGTGCCAGCAGCTCAGGACAGGGTCGACCCTATGGCTACACCTTC
TRBV7-7	-	-	TRBJ2-1	CAIGRLDSSYNEQFF	TGTGCTATCGGTAGACTTGACAGCTCCTACAATGAGCAGTTCTTC
TRBV30	TRBD1	once	TRBJ1-1	CAWSVTRTGDDTEAFF	TGTGCCTGGAGTGTAACTCGCACAGGGGATGACACTGAAGCTTTCTTT
TRBV11-2	-	once	TRBJ2-2	CASSLESLRDTGELFF	TGTGCCAGCAGCTTAGAGTCACTCCGGGACACCGGGGAGCTGTTTTTT
TRBV11-2	-	-	TRBJ1-1	CASSLLAGSNEAFF	TGTGCCAGCAGCTTATTGGCAGGGTCCAATGAAGCTTTCTTT
TRBV12-3/TRBV12-4	-	-	TRBJ2-7	CASSSDSYEQYF	TGTGCCAGCAGTTCGGACAGCTACGAGCAGTACTTC
TRBV19	TRBD2	-	TRBJ2-7	CASSTWRGGTYEQYF	TGTGCCAGTAGTACGTGGCGCGGGGGGACCTACGAGCAGTACTTC
TRBV24-1	-	-	TRBJ1-5	CATSADGINQPQHF	TGTGCCACCAGTGCCGACGGGATCAATCAGCCCCAGCATTTT
TRBV4-1	-	-	TRBJ2-7	CASSQEGPGNSYEQYF	TGCGCCAGCAGCCAAGAGGGTCCGGGAAACTCCTACGAGCAGTACTTC
TRBV2	-	-	TRBJ2-7	CASMGGVGNYEQYF	TGTGCCAGCATGGGCGGGGTGGGGAACTACGAGCAGTACTTC
TRBV6-6	TRBD2	-	TRBJ2-1	CASSPIGLSGPYNEQFF	TGTGCCAGCAGTCCCATCGGGCTTAGCGGGCCCTACAATGAGCAGTTCTTC
TRBV18	TRBD1	-	TRBJ1-1	CASSTGTAMNTEAFF	TGTGCCAGCTCAACCGGGACAGCTATGAACACTGAAGCTTTCTTT
TRBV7-9	TRBD2	-	TRBJ2-5	CASSRTSGRKTQYF	TGTGCCAGCAGCCGGACTAGCGGGCGGAAGACCCAGTACTTC
TRBV19	-	-	TRBJ1-5	CASSIPRGDQPQHF	TGTGCCAGTAGTATTCCCAGGGGCGATCAGCCCCAGCATTTT
TRBV29-1	TRBD2	-	TRBJ2-1	CSVGRSGKANEQFF	TGCAGCGTCGGACGGAGCGGGAAGGCGAATGAGCAGTTCTTC
TRBV7-6	-	-	TRBJ2-2	CASSWTDKRTGELFF	TGTGCCAGCAGCTGGACAGATAAGCGAACCGGGGAGCTGTTTTTT
TRBV29-1	TRBD1	-	TRBJ2-5	CSAGGGQGGETQYF	TGCAGCGCAGGGGGCGGGCAGGGAGGAGAGACCCAGTACTTC
TRBV5-8	TRBD2	few	TRBJ2-1	CASSLVSSGRARNEQFF	TGTGCCAGCAGCTTGGTCTCGAGCGGGAGGGCCCGCAATGAGCAGTTCTTC
TRBV7-9	TRBD2	-	TRBJ2-2	CASSFRLGGANTGELFF	TGTGCCAGCAGCTTTAGACTCGGGGGGGCGAACACCGGGGAGCTGTTTTTT
TRBV7-8	-	once	TRBJ1-2	CASSTAGKMGDGYTF	TGTGCCAGCAGCACCGCAGGGAAAATGGGCGATGGCTACACCTTC
TRBV7-9	-	-	TRBJ2-1	CASSLRSWVEDEQFF	TGTGCCAGCAGCTTACGGAGTTGGGTGGAGGATGAGCAGTTCTTC
TRBV5-6	TRBD2	few	TRBJ2-1	CASSLVAGGQVEQFF	TGTGCCAGCAGCTTGGTAGCGGGGGGGCAGGTCGAGCAGTTCTTC
TRBV6-6	TRBD2	-	TRBJ2-3	CASSYAGGGTDTQYF	TGTGCCAGCAGTTACGCGGGGGGGGGCACAGATACGCAGTATTTT
TRBV3-1/TRBV3-2	-	-	TRBJ2-7	CASSQDMLAFPYEQYF	TGTGCCAGCAGCCAAGACATGTTAGCATTCCCCTACGAGCAGTACTTC
TRBV5-1	TRBD2	once	TRBJ2-1	CASSLAVTSGYNEQFF	TGCGCCAGCAGCTTGGCCGTGACTAGCGGTTACAATGAGCAGTTCTTC
TRBV27	-	many	TRBJ2-3	CASSFGTYTDTQYF	TGTGCCAGCAGTTTCGGGACTTACACAGATACGCAGTATTTT